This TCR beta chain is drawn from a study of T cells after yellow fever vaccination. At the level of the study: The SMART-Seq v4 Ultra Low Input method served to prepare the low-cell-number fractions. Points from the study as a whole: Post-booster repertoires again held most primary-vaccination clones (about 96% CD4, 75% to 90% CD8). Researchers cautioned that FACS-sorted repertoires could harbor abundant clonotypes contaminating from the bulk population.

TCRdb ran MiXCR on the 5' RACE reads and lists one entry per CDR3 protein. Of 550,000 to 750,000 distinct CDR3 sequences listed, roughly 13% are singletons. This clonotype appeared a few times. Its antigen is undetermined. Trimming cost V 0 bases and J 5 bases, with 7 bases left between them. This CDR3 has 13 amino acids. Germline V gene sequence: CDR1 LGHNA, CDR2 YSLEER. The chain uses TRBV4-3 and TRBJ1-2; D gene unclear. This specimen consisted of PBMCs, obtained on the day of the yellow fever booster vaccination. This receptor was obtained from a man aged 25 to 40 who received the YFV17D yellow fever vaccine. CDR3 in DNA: TGCGCCAGCAGCCAAGAGGGCGTATATGGCTACACCTTC. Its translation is CASSQEGVYGYTF.